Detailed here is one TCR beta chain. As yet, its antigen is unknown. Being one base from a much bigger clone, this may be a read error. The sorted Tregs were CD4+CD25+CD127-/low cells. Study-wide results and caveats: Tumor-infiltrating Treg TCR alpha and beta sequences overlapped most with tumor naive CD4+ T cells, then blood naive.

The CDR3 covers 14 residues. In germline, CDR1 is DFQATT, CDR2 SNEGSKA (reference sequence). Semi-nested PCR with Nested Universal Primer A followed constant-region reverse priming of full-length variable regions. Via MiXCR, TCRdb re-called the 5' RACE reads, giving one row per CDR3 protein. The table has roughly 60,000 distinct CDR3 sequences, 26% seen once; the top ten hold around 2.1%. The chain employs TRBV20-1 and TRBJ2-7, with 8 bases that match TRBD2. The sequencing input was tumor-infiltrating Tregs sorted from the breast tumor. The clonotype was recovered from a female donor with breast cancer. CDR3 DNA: TGCGGTGCTATCCCAGGACTAGCTTCTCGCGAGCAGTACTTC. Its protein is CGAIPGLASREQYF.